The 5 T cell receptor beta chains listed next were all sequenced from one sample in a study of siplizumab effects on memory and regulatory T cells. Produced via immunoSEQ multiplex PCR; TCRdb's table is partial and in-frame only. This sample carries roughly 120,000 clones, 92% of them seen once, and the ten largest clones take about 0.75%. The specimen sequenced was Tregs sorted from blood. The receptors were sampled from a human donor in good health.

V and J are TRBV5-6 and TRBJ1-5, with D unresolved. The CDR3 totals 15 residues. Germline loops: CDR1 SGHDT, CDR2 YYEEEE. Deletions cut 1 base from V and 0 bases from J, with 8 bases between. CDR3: CASSLLGYSNQPQHF. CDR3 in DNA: TGTGCCAGCAGCTTGTTAGGTTATAGCAATCAGCCCCAGCATTTT.

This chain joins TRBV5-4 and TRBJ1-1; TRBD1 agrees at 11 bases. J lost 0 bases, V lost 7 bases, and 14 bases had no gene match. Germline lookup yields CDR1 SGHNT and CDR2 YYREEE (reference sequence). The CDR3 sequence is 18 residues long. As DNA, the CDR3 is TGTGCCAGCTCCGGAGGACAGGGGGCGAATTGGATGAACACTGAAGCTTTCTTT. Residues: CASSGGQGANWMNTEAFF.

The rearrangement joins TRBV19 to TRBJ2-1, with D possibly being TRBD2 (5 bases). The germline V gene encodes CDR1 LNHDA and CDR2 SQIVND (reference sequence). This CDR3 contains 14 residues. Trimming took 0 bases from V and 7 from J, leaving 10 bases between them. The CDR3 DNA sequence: TGTGCCAGTAGTATAGATCGGGAAGGGAATGAGCAGTTCTTC. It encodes CASSIDREGNEQFF.

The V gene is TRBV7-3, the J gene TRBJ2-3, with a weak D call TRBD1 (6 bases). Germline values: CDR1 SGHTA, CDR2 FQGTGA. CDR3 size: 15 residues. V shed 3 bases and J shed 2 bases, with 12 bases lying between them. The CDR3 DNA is TGTGCCAGCAGCTTGGGGGCCTCGTCCACAGATACGCAGTATTTT. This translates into CASSLGASSTDTQYF.

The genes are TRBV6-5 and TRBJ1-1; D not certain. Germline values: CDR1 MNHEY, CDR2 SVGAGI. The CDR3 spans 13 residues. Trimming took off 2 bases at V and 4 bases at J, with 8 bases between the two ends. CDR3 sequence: CASSYGGATEAFF. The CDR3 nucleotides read TGTGCCAGCAGTTACGGCGGAGCCACTGAAGCTTTCTTT.